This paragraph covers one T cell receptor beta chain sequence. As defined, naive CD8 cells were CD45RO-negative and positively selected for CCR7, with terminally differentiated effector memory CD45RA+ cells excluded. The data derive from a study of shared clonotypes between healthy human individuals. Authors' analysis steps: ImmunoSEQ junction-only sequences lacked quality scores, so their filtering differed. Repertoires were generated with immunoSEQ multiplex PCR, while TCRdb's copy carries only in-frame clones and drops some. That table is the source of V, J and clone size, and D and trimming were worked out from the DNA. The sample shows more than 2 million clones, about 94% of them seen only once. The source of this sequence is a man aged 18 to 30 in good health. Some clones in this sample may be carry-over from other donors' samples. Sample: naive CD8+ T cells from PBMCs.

The CDR3 here is CATSELSGRAPYEQYF. For the CDR3, the DNA is TGTGCCACCAGCGAACTTAGCGGGAGGGCCCCCTACGAGCAGTACTTC. This chain joins TRBV15 and TRBJ2-7; TRBD2 aligns across 11 bases. This CDR3 region has 16 residues. Germline V CDR1 and CDR2: LNHNV, YYDKDF (reference sequence). The J segment lost 2 bases and the V segment lost 5 bases, leaving 8 bases of the junction unmatched.